This TCR beta chain derives from a study of shared clonotypes between healthy human individuals. Study summary: Each donor contributed plates that comprised three CD4 naive, three CD4 memory, two CD8 naive and one CD8 memory.

For this clone: Antigen unknown.

The germline V gene encodes CDR1 MNHEY and CDR2 SVGAGI. Trimming took 6 bases from V and 8 from J, leaving 16 bases between them. This CDR3 is built from 14 residues. Study conclusions and caveats: Relative to clonotypes present in all four donors, those not shared had lower generation probabilities.

It was at deep level that the assay was run. Sequencing used immunoSEQ multiplex PCR; TCRdb keeps in-frame clones, though not all of them. The sample includes some 2,000,000 clones, 85% to 95% of them seen just once. This TCR was sampled from a man between 18 and 29 years old in good health. The source material was naive CD4+ T cells sorted from blood. The subset: CD45RA+ positively selected. The V gene is TRBV6-5, the J gene TRBJ1-4; TRBD1 is a possible D gene (5 bases). Here the CDR3 DNA reads TGTGCCAGCAGCCTCGGTCAGGGCGGGGAAAAACTGTTTTTT. Its protein product is CASSLGQGGEKLFF.